Below, one TCR beta chain is given with its context. This clonotype was seen more than once but under ten times. The specificity of this receptor is unknown. One base away there is no much larger clone; base qualities are not given. Every donor in the study was a healthy Caucasian. The twin cohort consisted of three pairs of female monozygotic twins, all aged about 18 to 29 years. Positive isolation kits from Invitrogen were used to isolate CD4+ and CD8+ T cell populations. Library generation was performed with 5' RACE. The listed sequencing device is Illumina HiSeq 2000. A universal primer binding site was added through template switching, and the final cDNA carried a unique molecular identifier so that TCR cDNA molecules could be counted accurately. First-strand cDNA for TCR alpha and beta chains was synthesized from specific primers in the conserved constant-segment region. To control for contamination, each cDNA library was double barcoded with a SMART-Mk sample barcode plus Illumina barcodes. Two successive PCR steps introduced TruSeq adapter sequences along with Illumina sample barcodes. The Illumina HiSeq platform was used with custom primers to sequence TCR alpha and beta cDNA libraries. In the source study's methods: Raw reads were processed with MiGEC to extract unique molecular identifiers, and MiXCR was used to determine CDR3 positions. Recombination models were inferred per individual with the repgenHMM and IGoR tools using an EM algorithm. Shared clonotype analysis was performed with the tcR package in R, normalizing sharing by the product of cloneset sizes. Out-of-frame nonproductive sequences were analyzed to study raw recombination free of thymic and clonal selection effects. TCRdb handled the public reads itself, with Q25 trimming in fastp and clone calling in MiXCR, and kept productive beta chains. A single entry per CDR3 protein holds the most common genes and DNA from its merged rows. It is TCRdb's table, rather than the study itself, that gives the V and J calls and clone size. The sample table records a few hundred thousand distinct CDR3 sequences; roughly 15% of these occur just once. The biggest ten clones account for less than 0.5% of the sample.

CDR1 and CDR2, per the germline V gene (reference sequence), are LGHDT and YNNKEL. Germline trimming amounts to 6 bases on V and 2 bases on J, with 10 as the count of junction bases outside the gene matches. Spanning cysteine to phenylalanine, the CDR3 consists of 16 amino acids. The DNA shown is the 48-base CDR3, in frame from base 1. The data are from a study of identical twins (dated by TCRdb to about 2016). Describing the broader study: To test whether fetal clonotypes persist, this study deep-sequenced TCR alpha and beta repertoires from monozygotic twins, from unrelated adults of various ages, and from cord blood. Replicate twin experiments were performed at different times using different library preparation protocols to rule out contamination. Results and caveats for the whole study, not just this receptor: Compared with coincidental sharing between unrelated individuals, an excess of low generation-probability sequences was observed among out-of-frame TCR alpha sequences shared between twins. A weaker excess of twin sharing was found in beta out-of-frame sequences because the signal-to-noise ratio was lowered by fewer shared sequences. Because the same donors could not be followed over many years, conclusions were based on cross-sectional statistical analysis. In monozygotic twins, out-of-frame TCR alpha sharing was systematically underestimated by recombination models, although the models agreed with sharing between unrelated individuals. Zero-insertion analyses could be partly confounded by invariant T cells such as MAIT and iNKT, although diverse VJ usage argued against such confounding for most clonotypes. Abundant cord blood beta clonotypes had fewer insertions, young adult naive repertoires showed a similar but weaker trend, and memory repertoires showed no such trend.

These data are also associated with another study on yellow fever vaccine responses in identical twins. Per that second paper: According to the authors, the vaccine-induced T cell response in identical twins seemed to be partly convergent and partly specific to each individual. Focusing on identical twins, the study followed the T cell clones that responded to the vaccine, and did so with precision.

The TCR comes from a woman between 18 and 30 years old in good health. This receptor chain uses TRBV3-1 and TRBJ2-3, and TRBD2 aligns with 8 junction nucleotides. What was sequenced was CD4+ T cells sorted from blood. The sequence in DNA is TGTGCCAGCAGGGGGCGGACGGGAGGGGACACAGATACGCAGTATTTT. The translation is CASRGRTGGDTDTQYF.